Listed below are T cell receptor beta chains from one sample, sequenced in a study of cytomegalovirus exposure and HLA in healthy donors. Profiling relied on immunoSEQ multiplex PCR, and the TCRdb table lists in-frame clones only, not all of them. The data contain 100,000 to 150,000 clones, 74% of them singletons. Sequenced sample: PBMCs. All receptors come from a woman aged 45-60 years in good health and CMV-seropositive. CDR3s include the opening cysteine and the closing phenylalanine or tryptophan. Each record gives: clone size, J gene, D gene, V gene, CDR3 DNA, CDR3 protein. A D gene is named only where the DNA matches it firmly. Clone sizes are given selectively: once, few, many, or a class where the clone is expanded.

>-|TRBJ1-6|-|TRBV4-1
TGCGCCAGCAACAATCGGGGAGTCGAGTATAATTCACCCCTCCACTTT
CASNNRGVEYNSPLHF
>-|TRBJ2-1|TRBD1|TRBV10-3
TGTGCCATCAGTGAAGGGACAGGGGGCGATGAGCAGTTCTTC
CAISEGTGGDEQFF
>-|TRBJ2-7|-|TRBV13
TGTGCCAGCGGGTTCCGGGACTTGTCCTACGAGCAGTACTTC
CASGFRDLSYEQYF
>-|TRBJ1-5|-|TRBV5-6
TGTGCCAGCAGCCTACAGAATCAGCCCCAGCATTTT
CASSLQNQPQHF
>-|TRBJ2-3|-|TRBV6-5
TGTGCCAGCAGCCCCCGGTCCCTTACAGATACGCAGTATTTT
CASSPRSLTDTQYF
>once|TRBJ1-1|-|TRBV18
TGTGCCAGCTCACCAGGGCCAGGTCTTAAAGCTTTCTTT
CASSPGPGLKAFF
>-|TRBJ2-4|-|TRBV27
TGTGCCAGCCGAGCTTGGGGGGAAAACATTCAGTACTTC
CASRAWGENIQYF
>-|TRBJ1-1|TRBD1|TRBV11-2
TGTTCCAGCAGCTTACAGGGGGCATTGGGCACTGAAGCTTTCTTT
CSSSLQGALGTEAFF
>-|TRBJ2-7|TRBD2|TRBV9
TGTGCCAGCAGCGTAGGAGATATTGCTAGCGGGATTTACGAGCAGTACTTC
CASSVGDIASGIYEQYF
>-|TRBJ1-5|-|TRBV6-5
TGTGCCAGCAGCAGAGGCCCGGATCAGCCCCAGCATTTT
CASSRGPDQPQHF
>-|TRBJ1-6|-|TRBV7-2
TGTGCCAGCTGCAGCCAGATCGGGACACCCCTCCACTTT
CASCSQIGTPLHF